Listed below are T cell receptor beta chains from one sample, sequenced in a study of CD8+ T cells in alopecia areata. TCRdb's table, derived via immunoSEQ multiplex PCR, lists solely in-frame clones and lacks some. Among 150,000 to 200,000 clones listed, around 60% were seen once. The input for sequencing was CD4+ T cells sorted from blood, taken at week 24, from a patient treated with tofacitinib. The source is a human donor with alopecia areata. CDR3s include the opening cysteine and the closing phenylalanine or tryptophan.

TRBV10-3	TRBJ2-3	CAIKSGADTDTQYF
TRBV30	TRBJ2-7	CAWSPVVGEQYF
TRBV9	TRBJ2-2	CASSAQRNTGELFF
TRBV29-1	TRBJ2-1	CSVGSGRFHRDEQFF
TRBV27	TRBJ2-7	CASSPQFVGVVNEQYF
TRBV2	TRBJ1-1	CASGTGSTEAFF
TRBV28	TRBJ1-5	CASRGTGPNQPQHF
TRBV7-9	TRBJ1-2	CASSATGFGYTF
TRBV19	TRBJ1-1	CASSILGNTEAFF
TRBV29-1	TRBJ2-5	CSVGTGKETQYF
TRBV7-9	TRBJ1-1	CASSHPTPEAFF
TRBV29-1	TRBJ1-1	CSVVGLDATTEAFF
TRBV6-5	TRBJ2-7	CASSYTGTGIPYEQYF
TRBV19	TRBJ2-7	CASSIETGTSEQYF
TRBV6-5	TRBJ2-5	CASSYLGSQETQYF
TRBV4-1	TRBJ2-7	CASSQVTRVGEQYF
TRBV18	TRBJ1-5	CASSAVGGYGQPQHF
TRBV7-9	TRBJ2-6	CASSYYRTGANVLTF
TRBV29-1	TRBJ2-1	CSVMGVAAGEQFF
TRBV6-6	TRBJ2-5	CASGKQGFETQYF
TRBV18	TRBJ2-5	CASSPRETQYF
TRBV29-1	TRBJ2-7	CSGKGQSSYEQYF
TRBV6-1	TRBJ1-1	CASSPGGTEAFF